This paragraph covers one T cell receptor beta chain sequence. Its target is not known. Trimming cost V 3 bases and J 0 bases, with 15 bases left between them. Germline CDR1 and CDR2: MGHRA and YSYEKL. This CDR3 region has 17 residues. This PCR relied on a set of 60 Vbeta primers and 13 Jbeta primers. Sequenced by immunoSEQ multiplex PCR; TCRdb stores in-frame clones only, minus some. The sample yields tens of thousands of clones, of which the top ten take up approximately 3.9%. The sample comes from a study of cytomegalovirus exposure and HLA in healthy donors. Study-wide results and limits: Previously analyzed data showed that most TCR beta V segments were productive at a frequency of about 87% or about 30%.

This chain joins TRBV4-1 and TRBJ1-3; D gene unclear. The sequence was obtained from a female donor in good health and CMV-seropositive. Sequenced sample: PBMCs. CDR3 coding DNA: TGCGCCAGCAGCCAGAACTACTTTCCGAGCTCTGGAAACACCATATATTTT. Its protein is CASSQNYFPSSGNTIYF.